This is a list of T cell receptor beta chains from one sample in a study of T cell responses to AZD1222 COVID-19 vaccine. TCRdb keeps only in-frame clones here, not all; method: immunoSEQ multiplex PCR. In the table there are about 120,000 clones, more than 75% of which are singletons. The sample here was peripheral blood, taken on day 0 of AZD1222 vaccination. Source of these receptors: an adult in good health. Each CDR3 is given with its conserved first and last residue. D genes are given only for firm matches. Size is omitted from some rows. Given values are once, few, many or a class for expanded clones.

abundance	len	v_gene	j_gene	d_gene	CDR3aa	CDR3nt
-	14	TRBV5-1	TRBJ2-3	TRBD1	CASSPQGGTDTQYF	TGCGCCAGCAGCCCTCAGGGGGGCACAGATACGCAGTATTTT
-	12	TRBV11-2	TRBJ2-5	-	CASKGVGETQYF	TGTGCCAGCAAGGGGGTAGGAGAGACCCAGTACTTC
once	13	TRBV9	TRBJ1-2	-	CASSNPGLQGYTF	TGTGCCAGCAGCAATCCCGGTTTGCAGGGCTACACCTTC
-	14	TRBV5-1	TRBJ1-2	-	CASSLEGTQYGYTF	TGCGCCAGCAGCTTGGAAGGGACTCAATATGGCTACACCTTC
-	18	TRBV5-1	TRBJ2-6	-	CASSLVVRGNGGANVLTF	TGCGCCAGCAGCTTGGTAGTTCGGGGGAATGGTGGGGCCAACGTCCTGACTTTC
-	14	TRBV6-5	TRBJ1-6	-	CASSLSLESSPLHF	TGTGCCAGCAGTTTATCGCTAGAGAGTTCACCCCTCCACTTT
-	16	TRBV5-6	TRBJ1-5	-	CASSYADRYSNQPQHF	TGTGCCAGCAGCTATGCCGACAGGTATAGCAATCAGCCCCAGCATTTT
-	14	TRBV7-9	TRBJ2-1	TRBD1	CASSTITGGYEQFF	TGTGCCAGCAGCACCATTACAGGGGGCTATGAGCAGTTCTTC
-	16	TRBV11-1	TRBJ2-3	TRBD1	CASSFGLQGGTDTQYF	TGTGCCAGCAGCTTTGGCCTTCAGGGGGGCACAGATACGCAGTATTTT
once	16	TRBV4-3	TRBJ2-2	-	CASSQGELSGDGKLFF	TGCGCCAGCAGCCAAGGCGAATTGTCAGGAGACGGAAAGCTGTTTTTT
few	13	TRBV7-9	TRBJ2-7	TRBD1	CASSRDRGREQYF	TGTGCCAGCAGTCGGGACAGGGGGCGTGAGCAGTACTTC
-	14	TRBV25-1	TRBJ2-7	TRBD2	CASSEASGVYEQYF	TGTGCCAGCAGTGAAGCTAGCGGGGTCTACGAGCAGTACTTC
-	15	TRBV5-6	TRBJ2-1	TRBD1	CASSPGQGRYNEQFF	TGTGCCAGCAGCCCGGGACAGGGGAGGTACAATGAGCAGTTCTTC
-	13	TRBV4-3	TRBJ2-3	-	CASSQVRPDTQYF	TGCGCCAGCAGCCAAGTTCGCCCAGATACGCAGTATTTT
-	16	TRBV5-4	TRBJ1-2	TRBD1	CASSDGRTGPVYGYTF	TGTGCCAGCAGCGACGGCCGGACAGGACCGGTTTATGGCTACACCTTC
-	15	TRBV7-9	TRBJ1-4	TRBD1	CASSLAYRGEEKLFF	TGTGCCAGCAGCTTAGCATACAGGGGTGAAGAAAAACTGTTTTTT
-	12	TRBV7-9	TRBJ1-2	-	CASSPPSDGYTF	TGTGCCAGCAGCCCCCCGTCAGATGGCTACACCTTC
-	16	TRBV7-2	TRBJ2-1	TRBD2	CASSPSTGGGQNEQFF	TGTGCCAGCAGCCCCTCTACGGGGGGAGGCCAAAATGAGCAGTTCTTC
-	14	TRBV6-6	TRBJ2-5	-	CASSYSRYQETQYF	TGTGCCAGCAGTTACTCGAGGTACCAAGAGACCCAGTACTTC
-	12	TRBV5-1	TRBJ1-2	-	CASSSDLYGYTF	TGCGCCAGCAGCTCCGACCTCTATGGCTACACCTTC
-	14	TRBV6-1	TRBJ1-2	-	CASSEGRFTYGYTF	TGTGCCAGCAGTGAAGGAAGATTTACCTATGGCTACACCTTC
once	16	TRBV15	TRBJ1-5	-	CATSRGGGQSNQPQHF	TGTGCCACCAGCAGAGGGGGGGGGCAGAGCAATCAGCCCCAGCATTTT
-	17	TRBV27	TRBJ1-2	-	CASSLFPARPDNYGYTF	TGTGCCAGCAGTTTATTTCCCGCGCGGCCAGATAACTATGGCTACACCTTC
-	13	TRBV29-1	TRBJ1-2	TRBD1	CSAGTGPLYGYTF	TGCAGCGCTGGGACAGGGCCCCTCTATGGCTACACCTTC
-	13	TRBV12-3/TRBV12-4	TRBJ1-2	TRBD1	CASSLAGTDGYTF	TGTGCCAGCAGTTTAGCCGGGACAGATGGCTACACCTTC
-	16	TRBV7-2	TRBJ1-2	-	CASSLRAAGDSYGYTF	TGTGCCAGCAGCTTAAGGGCGGCAGGGGATAGCTATGGCTACACCTTC
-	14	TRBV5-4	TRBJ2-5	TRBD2	CASRRTSDQETQYF	TGTGCCAGCAGACGGACTAGCGACCAAGAGACCCAGTACTTC
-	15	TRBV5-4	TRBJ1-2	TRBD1	CASSMAGGLNYGYTF	TGTGCCAGCAGCATGGCAGGGGGCCTCAACTATGGCTACACCTTC
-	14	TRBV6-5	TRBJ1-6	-	CASSPVGGNSPLHF	TGTGCCAGCAGCCCCGTGGGGGGGAATTCACCCCTCCACTTT
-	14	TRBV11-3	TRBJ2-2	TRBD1	CASSRTGNTGELFF	TGTGCCAGCAGCCGGACAGGGAACACCGGGGAGCTGTTTTTT
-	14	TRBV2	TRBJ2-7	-	CASSNPSSSYEQYF	TGTGCCAGCAGTAACCCTAGTAGCTCCTACGAGCAGTACTTC
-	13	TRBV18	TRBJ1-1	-	CASSEGSDTEAFF	TGTGCCAGCTCCGAGGGGTCGGACACTGAAGCTTTCTTT
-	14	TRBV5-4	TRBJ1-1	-	CASSPRTANTEAFF	TGTGCCAGCAGCCCGAGGACAGCGAACACTGAAGCTTTCTTT
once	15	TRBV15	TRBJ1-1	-	CATSRGGPMNTEAFF	TGTGCCACCAGCAGAGGTGGTCCGATGAACACTGAAGCTTTCTTT
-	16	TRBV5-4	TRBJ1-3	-	CASSPGGGNSGNTIYF	TGTGCCAGCAGCCCCGGGGGGGGAAACTCTGGAAACACCATATATTTT
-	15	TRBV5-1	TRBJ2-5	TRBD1	CASSLAGTGDETQYF	TGCGCCAGCAGCTTGGCCGGGACAGGGGACGAGACCCAGTACTTC
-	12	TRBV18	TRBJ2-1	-	CASSPTLGEQFF	TGTGCCAGCTCACCCACGTTGGGTGAGCAGTTCTTC
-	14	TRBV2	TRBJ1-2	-	CASSAERTLGGYTF	TGTGCCAGCAGCGCGGAGAGGACCCTTGGGGGCTACACCTTC
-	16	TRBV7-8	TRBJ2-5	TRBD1	CASSLFSGQVQETQYF	TGTGCCAGCAGCTTGTTTTCCGGACAGGTACAAGAGACCCAGTACTTC
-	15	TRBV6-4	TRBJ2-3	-	CASSDLASGSDTQYF	TGTGCCAGCAGTGACCTAGCTTCCGGATCCGATACGCAGTATTTT
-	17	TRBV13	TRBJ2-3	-	CASSLPGTSYGTDTQYF	TGTGCCAGCAGCTTGCCCGGGACCTCCTACGGCACAGATACGCAGTATTTT
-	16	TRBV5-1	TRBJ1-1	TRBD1	CASSLGTGRLNTEAFF	TGCGCCAGCAGCTTGGGGACAGGCCGGTTGAACACTGAAGCTTTCTTT
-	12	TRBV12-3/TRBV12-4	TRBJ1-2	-	CASSFAGYGYTF	TGTGCCAGCAGTTTTGCAGGCTATGGCTACACCTTC
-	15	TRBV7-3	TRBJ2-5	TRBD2	CASSLGLAVTETQYF	TGTGCCAGCAGCTTAGGACTAGCGGTGACAGAGACCCAGTACTTC
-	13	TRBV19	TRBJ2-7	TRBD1	CASSWTGAYEQYF	TGTGCCAGTAGTTGGACAGGGGCCTACGAGCAGTACTTC
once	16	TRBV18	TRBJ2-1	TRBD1	CASSQLGTGDPNEQFF	TGTGCCAGCTCACAACTCGGGACAGGGGACCCTAATGAGCAGTTCTTC
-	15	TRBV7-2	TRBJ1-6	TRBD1	CASSPLDRGDSPLHF	TGTGCCAGCAGCCCCCTAGACAGGGGGGATTCACCCCTCCACTTT
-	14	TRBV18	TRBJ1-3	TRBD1	CASSPQGAGNTIYF	TGTGCCAGCTCACCGCAGGGGGCTGGAAACACCATATATTTT